This TCR beta chain was sequenced in a study of cytomegalovirus exposure and HLA in healthy donors. Study results and limitations: In vitro work confirmed that a few CMV-associated chains recognize CMV antigens. While the bulk of TCR sequences proved rare, some public TCRs turned up in many donors. Later, an analysis found that TCR clusters from the first cohort tended to co-occur in the 110 or so validation repertoires.

The CDR3 loop spans 11 amino acids. Trimming stripped 5 bases from V and 8 bases from J, with 10 bases between. Germline CDR1 DFQATT, CDR2 SNEGSKA (reference sequence). Of note for this clone: What it binds is unknown.

This table comes from immunoSEQ multiplex PCR, and its TCRdb copy is limited to in-frame clones, with some not included. The data contain 120,000 to 150,000 clones, around 84% of them singletons. This chain joins TRBV20-1 and TRBJ2-1; D is uncertain. Sequenced input: PBMCs. The sequence derives from a man between 18 and 35 years old in good health and CMV-seropositive. The CDR3 nucleotides are TGCAGTGCTTCCCCCCGAGATGAGCAGTTCTTC. Protein sequence: CSASPRDEQFF.